There are a few counts of the clone carrying this T cell receptor beta chain. Authors' analysis steps: Nucleated cell counts were estimated from reference gene primer amplification. Assay: immunoSEQ multiplex PCR; the TCRdb copy retains only in-frame clones and omits some. Clonal size and the V and J genes are those of that table, whereas D and trimming came from the DNA. The sample has about 87,000 clones; around 86% are singletons. The data stem from a study of blood T cell repertoires in COVID-19. Study overall: Sites across the United States, Italy and Spain contributed samples from acute and convalescent COVID-19. From T cells, B-cell-depleted T cells, or PBMCs came the material, which was cDNA or gDNA.

The CDR3 covers 15 residues. Between the trimmed V and J ends, which lost 4 bases and 5 bases, there was a span of 18 bases. The germline CDR1 and CDR2 sequences are SGDLS and YYNGEE. The chain joins TRBV9 to TRBJ1-1; D remains unclear. Input material: peripheral blood. This sequence was found in a woman in her 70s with acute or convalescent COVID-19. The CDR3: CASSPLSGERTEAFF. CDR3 DNA sequence: TGTGCCAGCAGCCCACTGTCCGGGGAGCGTACTGAAGCTTTCTTT.